Sequencing of this T cell receptor beta chain was carried out in a study of blood T cell repertoires in COVID-19. In the original processing: Reference gene primer amplification gave nucleated cell count estimates. The table came from immunoSEQ multiplex PCR; TCRdb's copy has only in-frame clones and leaves some out. Clonal size and the V and J genes are those of that table, whereas D and trimming came from the DNA. The sample lists about 330,000 clones, 75% to 85% occurring once. The germline CDR1 and CDR2 sequences are MNHEY and SMNVEV (reference sequence). This CDR3 comprises 14 residues. The V segment lost 3 bases and the J segment 4 bases; nucleotides outside the gene matches: 5.

This receptor was identified in a human donor in a cohort sampled during active COVID-19. Sequenced material: peripheral blood. The chain links TRBV27 to TRBJ1-1, with 7 bases aligning to TRBD1. DNA of the CDR3: TGTGCCAGCAGTTTTGGGACAGAGAGCACTGAAGCTTTCTTT. Protein product: CASSFGTESTEAFF.